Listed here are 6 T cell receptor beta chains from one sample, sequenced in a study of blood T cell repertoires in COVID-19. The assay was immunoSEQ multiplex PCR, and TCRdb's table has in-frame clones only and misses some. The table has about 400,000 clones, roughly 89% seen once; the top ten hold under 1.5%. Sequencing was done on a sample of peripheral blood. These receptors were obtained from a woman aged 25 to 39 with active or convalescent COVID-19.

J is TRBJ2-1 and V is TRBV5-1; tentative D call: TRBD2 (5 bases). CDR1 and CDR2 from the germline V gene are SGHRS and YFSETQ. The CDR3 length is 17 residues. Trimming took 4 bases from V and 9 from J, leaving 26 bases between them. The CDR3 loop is CASSTGVDRSLQGEQFF. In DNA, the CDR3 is TGCGCCAGCAGCACCGGGGTGGATCGGAGCCTACAAGGTGAGCAGTTCTTC.

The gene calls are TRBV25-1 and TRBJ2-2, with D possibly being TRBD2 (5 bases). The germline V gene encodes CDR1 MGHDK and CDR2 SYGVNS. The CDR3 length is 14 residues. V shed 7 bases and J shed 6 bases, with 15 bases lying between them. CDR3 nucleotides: TGTGCCAGCACGTCGACGGGGTTCCCCGGGGAGCTGTTTTTT. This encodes CASTSTGFPGELFF.

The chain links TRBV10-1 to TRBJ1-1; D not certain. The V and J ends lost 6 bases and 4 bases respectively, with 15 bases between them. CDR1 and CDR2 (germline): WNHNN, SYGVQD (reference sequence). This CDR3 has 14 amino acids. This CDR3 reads CASRASGGGTEAFF. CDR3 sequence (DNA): TGCGCCAGCAGGGCCTCAGGAGGCGGCACTGAAGCTTTCTTT.

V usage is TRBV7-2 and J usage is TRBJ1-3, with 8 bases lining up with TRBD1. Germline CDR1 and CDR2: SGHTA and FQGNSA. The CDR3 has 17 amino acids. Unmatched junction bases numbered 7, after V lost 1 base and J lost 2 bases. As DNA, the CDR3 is TGTGCCAGCAGCTTAGTCAGGGCAGGGGGCACTGGAAACACCATATATTTT. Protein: CASSLVRAGGTGNTIYF.

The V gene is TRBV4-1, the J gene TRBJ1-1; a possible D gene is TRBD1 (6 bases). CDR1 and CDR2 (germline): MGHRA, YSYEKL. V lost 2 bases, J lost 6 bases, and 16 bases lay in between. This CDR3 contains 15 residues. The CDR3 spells CASSQYDRWLPEAFF. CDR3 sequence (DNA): TGCGCCAGCAGCCAATACGACAGGTGGCTCCCTGAAGCTTTCTTT.

CDR3 in amino acids: CASSPIGQGGFYYGYTF. The CDR3 DNA reads TGTGCCAGCAGCCCGATCGGACAGGGGGGATTCTACTATGGCTACACCTTC. This rearrangement joins TRBV3-1 (or the pseudogene TRBV3-2) to TRBJ1-2; 10 bases line up with TRBD1. This CDR3 has 17 residues. The germline CDR1 and CDR2 sequences are LGHDT and YNNKEL (reference sequence). V was pared by 4 bases and J by 3 bases, with 11 bases of the junction left unmatched.